A single sample gave rise to the 20 T cell receptor beta chains below, sequenced in a study of CD8+ T cells in alopecia areata. Once RNA had been extracted, it was reverse transcribed into cDNA to act as the sequencing template. Generated by immunoSEQ multiplex PCR, the TCRdb table keeps only in-frame clones and is missing some. The repertoire holds roughly 190,000 clones, with 60% as singletons. The treatment denotes: oral pan-JAK inhibitor, 5-10 mg twice daily. Material: CD4+ T cells sorted from blood, obtained at week 24, from a patient treated with tofacitinib. Receptors originate from a human donor with alopecia areata.

The chain carries TRBV30 and TRBJ1-4, with 8 bases identical to TRBD1. CDR1 is GTSNPN, CDR2 SVGIG, per germline (reference sequence). The CDR3 is 13 residues long. The J segment lost 8 bases and the V segment lost 3 bases, leaving 5 bases of the junction unmatched. The CDR3 nucleotides are TGTGCCTGGAGCAGGGGGCGCGTGGAAAAACTGTTTTTT. This codes for CAWSRGRVEKLFF.

On this clone itself: This same CDR3 is encoded by further DNA sequences in the sample. The chain recombines TRBV10-3 with TRBJ1-2; D is unresolved. Deletions cut 2 bases from V and 0 bases from J, with 4 bases between. This CDR3 comprises 13 residues. Germline values: CDR1 ENHRY, CDR2 SYGVKD. Here the CDR3 reads CAISEGTNYGYTF. CDR3 bases: TGTGCCATCAGTGAGGGTACTAACTATGGCTACACCTTC.

The genes are TRBV29-1 and TRBJ2-2; the D is unclear. The V and J ends lost 5 bases and 6 bases respectively, with 13 bases between them. CDR3 length: 13 amino acids. Germline V CDR1 and CDR2: SQVTM, ANQGSEA. As DNA, the CDR3 is TGCAGCGTTTCGACTTTCCTGTCCGGGGAGCTGTTTTTT. Its protein product is CSVSTFLSGELFF.

This clone was counted a few times. This chain uses TRBV29-1 with TRBJ2-3, with D tentatively TRBD2 (5 bases). The V gene's germline CDR1 is SQVTM and CDR2 ANQGSEA. With 6 bases removed from V and 1 base from J, the gap between germline ends came to 11 bases. This CDR3 has 13 residues. The CDR3 DNA sequence: TGCAGCGTCGCCGGAGCGGGCACAGATACGCAGTATTTT. Translated: CSVAGAGTDTQYF.

For the CDR3, the DNA is TGTGCCAGCAGCGTAGACGAGGGGTACTCACCCCTCCACTTT. Protein product: CASSVDEGYSPLHF. The chain recombines TRBV9 with TRBJ1-6, with D possibly matching TRBD1 (5 bases). V lost 0 bases, J lost 10 bases, and 11 bases lay in between. The CDR3 spans 14 residues. Looked up from germline, CDR1 is SGDLS and CDR2 is YYNGEE.

The chain employs TRBV30 and TRBJ2-6; D ambiguous. CDR1 and CDR2 from the germline V gene are GTSNPN and SVGIG (reference sequence). There are 15 residues in the CDR3. Trimming left V 7 bases short and J 0 bases short, with 13 bases between. CDR3 bases: TGTGCCTTGACCCACCAGTTCTCTGGGGCCAACGTCCTGACTTTC. Translated, it gives CALTHQFSGANVLTF. The variable domain in full, with the rest retrieved from reference TRBV30 and TRBJ2-6, is SQTIHQWPATLVQPVGSPLSLECTVEGTSNPNLYWYRQAAGRGLQLLFYSVGIGQISSEVPQNLSASRPQDRQFILSSKKLLLSDSGFYLCALTHQFSGANVLTFGAGSRLTVL.

V usage is TRBV5-6 and J usage is TRBJ2-7; D may be TRBD1 or TRBD2 (5 bases each). V lost 4 bases and J 4 bases, leaving 15 bases between the germline ends. This CDR3 comprises 14 residues. Per germline, CDR1 SGHDT and CDR2 YYEEEE. The CDR3 protein is CASSLEGSGYEQYF. In nucleotides, the CDR3 is TGTGCCAGCAGCCTTGAGGGGTCGGGATACGAGCAGTACTTC.

The chain carries TRBV30 and TRBJ1-2; unclear D gene. The germline gives CDR1 GTSNPN, CDR2 SVGIG (reference sequence). This CDR3 is built from 12 residues. V lost 3 bases, J lost 2 bases, and 7 bases lay in between. The CDR3 sequence is CAWRTPNYGYTF. DNA for the CDR3: TGTGCCTGGAGAACCCCGAACTATGGCTACACCTTC.

The chain carries TRBV29-1 and TRBJ2-7; a possible D gene is TRBD1 (5 bases). Trimming took off 6 bases at V and 5 bases at J, with 14 bases between the two ends. Germline values: CDR1 SQVTM, CDR2 ANQGSEA. The CDR3 is made up of 12 amino acids. This CDR3 is CSVNTGVDEQYF. The CDR3 coding sequence is TGCAGCGTAAATACAGGTGTGGACGAGCAGTACTTC.

The chain links TRBV7-6 to TRBJ2-1, with 9 bases identical to TRBD2. Germline V gives CDR1 SGHVS, CDR2 FNYEAQ. V lost 1 base to trimming and J lost 7 bases; unmatched junction nucleotides: 5. The length of the CDR3 is 15 residues. CDR3: CASSLVAGGLNEQFF. Written as DNA, the CDR3 is TGTGCCAGCAGCTTAGTCGCGGGGGGGTTGAATGAGCAGTTCTTC.

This clone showed up just once. The chain uses TRBV29-1 and TRBJ2-7, with TRBD1 matching 7 bases. J was trimmed by 5 bases and V by 3 bases; bases with no gene match: 4. Germline lookup yields CDR1 SQVTM and CDR2 ANQGSEA. The CDR3 consists of 12 residues. CDR3 protein: CSVEGQSNEQYF. The CDR3 bases are TGCAGCGTTGAGGGACAGTCTAACGAGCAGTACTTC.

The V gene is TRBV6-6, the J gene TRBJ2-3; 9 bases map to TRBD2. The ends lost 2 bases at V and 6 bases at J; junction bases unmatched: 9. Germline V lookup: CDR1 MNHNY, CDR2 SVGAGI (reference sequence). The CDR3 spans 16 residues. CDR3 sequence: CASSYPLAGIRDTQYF. In nucleotides, the CDR3 is TGTGCCAGCAGTTACCCGCTAGCGGGGATAAGGGATACGCAGTATTTT.

The chain carries TRBV30 and TRBJ1-2, with D maybe TRBD1 (5 bases). CDR3 length: 12 amino acids. Trimming removed 4 bases from V and 4 bases from J, with 10 bases in between. The germline V gene has CDR1 GTSNPN and CDR2 SVGIG (reference sequence). The CDR3 DNA is TGTGCCTGGAAACGTGGGACCTATGGCTACACCTTC. Amino acids: CAWKRGTYGYTF.

This chain links TRBV2 with TRBJ1-1; D ambiguous. CDR3 length: 14 residues. The germline CDR1 and CDR2 sequences are SNHLY and FYNNEI. Trimming took off 5 bases at V and 2 bases at J, with 12 bases between the two ends. This CDR3 reads CASSPRPRNTEAFF. CDR3 in DNA: TGTGCCAGCAGTCCTAGACCCCGTAACACTGAAGCTTTCTTT. The variable domain in full, completed from reference TRBV2 and TRBJ1-1, reads EPEVTQTPSHQVTQMGQEVILRCVPISNHLYFYWYRQILGQKVEFLVSFYNNEISEKSEIFDDQFSVERPDGSNFTLKIRSTKLEDSAMYFCASSPRPRNTEAFFGQGTRLTVV.

J is TRBJ2-7 and V is TRBV18; 8 bases map to TRBD1. This CDR3 comprises 15 residues. Germline CDR1 is KGHSH and CDR2 is LQKENI. Unmatched junction bases numbered 13, after V lost 6 bases and J lost 6 bases. The CDR3 DNA reads TGTGCCAGCTCCCAACCGGGACAGGCTGGTCTCGAGCAGTACTTC. Translated, it gives CASSQPGQAGLEQYF.

The chain has TRBV30 and TRBJ2-4, with 10 bases that match TRBD1. V gave up 6 bases and J gave up 0 bases; unmatched junction bases: 14. This CDR3 region has 18 residues. The V gene's germline CDR1 is GTSNPN and CDR2 SVGIG (reference sequence). CDR3 residues: CACATGGQRGSAKNIQYF. The CDR3 nucleotides are TGTGCCTGCGCGACAGGGGGCCAGAGGGGGTCAGCCAAAAACATTCAGTACTTC. The full variable domain, completed using reference TRBV30 and TRBJ2-4, is SQTIHQWPATLVQPVGSPLSLECTVEGTSNPNLYWYRQAAGRGLQLLFYSVGIGQISSEVPQNLSASRPQDRQFILSSKKLLLSDSGFYLCACATGGQRGSAKNIQYFGAGTRLSVL.

The V and J genes are TRBV5-6 and TRBJ1-1; the match to TRBD1 covers 9 bases. Germline trimming cut 2 bases from V and 7 bases from J; bases unmatched to any gene: 6. Germline CDR1 SGHDT, CDR2 YYEEEE. The CDR3 runs 14 residues. This chain's CDR3 is CASSLQGAQSEAFF. The CDR3 DNA follows: TGTGCCAGCAGCTTACAGGGGGCGCAAAGTGAAGCTTTCTTT.

This chain connects TRBV2 to TRBJ1-5; D not certain. Trimming shortened V by 6 bases and J by 4 bases, and 10 bases separated the two germline ends. CDR1 and CDR2 (germline): SNHLY, FYNNEI. This CDR3 contains 13 residues. The DNA of the CDR3 is TGTGCCAGCAGCTTCGAAGAAAATCAGCCCCAGCATTTT. It codes for CASSFEENQPQHF.

This rearrangement joins TRBV29-1 to TRBJ1-1, with TRBD1 identical over 9 bases. Germline V CDR1 and CDR2: SQVTM, ANQGSEA. Germline trimming cut 6 bases from V and 1 base from J; bases unmatched to any gene: 9. The CDR3 runs to 15 residues. CDR3 residues: CSVRQGGIGNTEAFF. As DNA, the CDR3 is TGCAGCGTGCGACAGGGGGGGATTGGGAACACTGAAGCTTTCTTT.

There are a few counts of this clone. The genes are TRBV7-2 and TRBJ1-1; perhaps TRBD1 as D (6 bases). Trimming removed 5 bases from V and 1 base from J, with 11 bases in between. The CDR3 is 14 amino acids. CDR1 and CDR2 from the germline V gene are SGHTA and FQGNSA. The CDR3: CASSRQAPNTEAFF. The CDR3 region has the DNA TGTGCCAGCAGCCGACAGGCGCCGAACACTGAAGCTTTCTTT.